The clone carrying this TCR beta chain was seen only once. The antigen is undetermined. This sample is part of a study of cytomegalovirus exposure and HLA in healthy donors. Study findings and constraints: After further analysis at a later stage, under 20,000 TCR beta sequences were associated with HLA alleles at 0.05 false discovery rate. It was about 180 TCR beta chains that were listed as cytomegalovirus-associated. Later analysis associated a missense DCLRE1C variant with TCR beta V- and J-gene trimming.

PCR amplification relied on 60 Vbeta primers (plus 13 Jbeta primers). The data were produced by immunoSEQ multiplex PCR, yet TCRdb's version contains in-frame clones alone and is incomplete. The sample lists 100,000 to 120,000 clones, approximately 79% occurring once. Germline CDR1 and CDR2: MDHEN and SYDVKM. CDR3 length: 15 amino acids. V lost 6 bases and J lost 2; bases outside the gene matches: 6. The sample consisted of PBMCs. The TCR comes from a young man in good health and CMV-seropositive. V gene TRBV28 combines with J gene TRBJ2-7, with 11 bases that match TRBD1. As DNA, the CDR3 is TGTGCCAGCAGACCCGGGACAGGGGGTCCCTACGAGCAGTACTTC. Amino acids: CASRPGTGGPYEQYF. Full variable domain (remainder filled in from reference TRBV28 and TRBJ2-7): DVKVTQSSRYLVKRTGEKVFLECVQDMDHENMFWYRQDPGLGLRLIYFSYDVKMKEKGDIPEGYSVSREKKERFSLILESASTNQTSMYLCASRPGTGGPYEQYFGPGTRLTVT.